This entry describes one T cell receptor (beta chain). As yet, its antigen is unknown. Researchers ran the PCR with 60 Vbeta and 13 Jbeta primers. The method was immunoSEQ multiplex PCR; TCRdb's version includes in-frame clones alone and lacks a portion of them. The table has about 180,000 clones, roughly three quarters seen once. Trimming cost V 1 base and J 4 bases, with 16 bases left between them. CDR1 and CDR2 from the germline V gene are LGHNA and YNFKEQ. The CDR3 contains 16 residues. The sample is drawn from a study of cytomegalovirus exposure and HLA in healthy donors. Among the donors, all were healthy bone marrow donors. Whole-study findings and limits: Confirmation was obtained in vitro that a few CMV-associated chains are specific for CMV antigens.

This clonotype was obtained from a woman aged 25 to 39 in good health and CMV-seropositive. The sequenced material came from PBMCs. The rearrangement links TRBV4-2 to TRBJ1-2; D is uncertain. CDR3: CASSQAGAGESYGYTF. CDR3 nucleotide sequence: TGTGCCAGCAGCCAAGCGGGAGCAGGAGAGAGCTATGGCTACACCTTC.